This T cell receptor (beta chain) came from a study of cytomegalovirus exposure and HLA in healthy donors. Study results and limitations: Among TCR beta chains, those listed as cytomegalovirus-associated numbered fewer than 200. Earlier analysis found most TCR beta V segments productive about 87% or about 30% of the time. HLA alleles showed associations with some 17,000 TCR beta sequences in a later analysis, at a 0.05 false discovery rate. Association of a missense DCLRE1C variant with TCR beta V- and J-gene trimming was reported in a later analysis.

Germline-derived CDR1 and CDR2 are PRHDT and FYEKMQ (reference sequence). The CDR3 loop spans 16 amino acids. The V gene lost 5 bases and the J gene lost 6 bases, with 22 bases spanning the gap. Comments on this clone: Its antigen is as yet unknown.

Both 60 Vbeta primers and 13 Jbeta primers went into the PCR. Some clones are missing from TCRdb's copy, which holds only in-frame ones; the method was immunoSEQ multiplex PCR. Of about 160,000 clones listed, about 80% are singletons. The rearrangement uses TRBV13 and TRBJ2-5, with D perhaps matching TRBD2 (6 bases). This TCR was sampled from a woman between 45 and 65 years old in good health and CMV-seronegative. The source material was PBMCs. The CDR3 nucleotides are TGTGCCAGCAGCCCCCCCCAGGGTGCGGGATTAAAGACCCAGTACTTC. It translates to CASSPPQGAGLKTQYF.